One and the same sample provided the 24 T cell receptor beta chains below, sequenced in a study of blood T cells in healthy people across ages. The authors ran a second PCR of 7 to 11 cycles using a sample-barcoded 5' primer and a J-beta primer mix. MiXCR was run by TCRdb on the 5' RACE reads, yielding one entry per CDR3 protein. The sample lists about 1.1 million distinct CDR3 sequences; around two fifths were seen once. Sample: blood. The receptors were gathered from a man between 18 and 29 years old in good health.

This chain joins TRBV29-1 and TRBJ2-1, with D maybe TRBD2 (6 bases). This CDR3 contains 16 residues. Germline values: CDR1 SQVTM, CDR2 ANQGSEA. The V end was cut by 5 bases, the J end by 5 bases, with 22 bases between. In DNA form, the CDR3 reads TGCAGCGTTTCGGGCCTCGGGCTAGCGCATAACAATGAGCAGTTCTTC. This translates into CSVSGLGLAHNNEQFF.

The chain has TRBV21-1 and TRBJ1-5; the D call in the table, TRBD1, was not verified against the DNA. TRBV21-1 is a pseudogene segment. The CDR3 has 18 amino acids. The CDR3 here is CASSKFGHRTDSNQPQHF. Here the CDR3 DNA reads TGTGCCAGCAGCAAGTTTGGCCATAGGACAGATAGCAATCAGCCCCAGCATTTT.

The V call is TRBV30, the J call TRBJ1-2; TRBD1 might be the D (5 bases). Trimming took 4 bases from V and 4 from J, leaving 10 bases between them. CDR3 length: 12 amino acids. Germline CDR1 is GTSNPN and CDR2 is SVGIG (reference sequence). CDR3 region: CAWNPGLYGYTF. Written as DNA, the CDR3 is TGTGCCTGGAACCCGGGGCTCTATGGCTACACCTTC.

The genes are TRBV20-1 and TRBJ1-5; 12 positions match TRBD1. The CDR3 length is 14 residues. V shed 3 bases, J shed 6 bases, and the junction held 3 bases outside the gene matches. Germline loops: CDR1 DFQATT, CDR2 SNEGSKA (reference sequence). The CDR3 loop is CSASGTGGRQPQHF. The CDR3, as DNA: TGCAGTGCTAGTGGGACAGGGGGCCGTCAGCCCCAGCATTTT.

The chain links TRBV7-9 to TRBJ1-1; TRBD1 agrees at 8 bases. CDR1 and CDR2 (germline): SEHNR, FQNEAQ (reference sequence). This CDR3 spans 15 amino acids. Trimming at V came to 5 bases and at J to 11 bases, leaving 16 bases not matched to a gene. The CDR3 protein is CASSPGQGSAGPAFF. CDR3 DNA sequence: TGTGCCAGCAGCCCCGGACAGGGATCGGCGGGTCCGGCTTTCTTT. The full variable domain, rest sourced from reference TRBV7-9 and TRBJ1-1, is DTGVSQNPRHKITKRGQNVTFRCDPISEHNRLYWYRQTLGQGPEFLTYFQNEAQLEKSRLLSDRFSAERPKGSFSTLEIQRTEQGDSAMYLCASSPGQGSAGPAFFGQGTRLTVV.

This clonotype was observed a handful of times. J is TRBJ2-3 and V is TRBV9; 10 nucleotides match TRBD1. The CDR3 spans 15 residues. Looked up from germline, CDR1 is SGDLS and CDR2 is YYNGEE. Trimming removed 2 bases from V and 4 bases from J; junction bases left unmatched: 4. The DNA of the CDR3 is TGTGCCAGCAGCGTCCGGACAGGGGGTCCAGATACGCAGTATTTT. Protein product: CASSVRTGGPDTQYF.

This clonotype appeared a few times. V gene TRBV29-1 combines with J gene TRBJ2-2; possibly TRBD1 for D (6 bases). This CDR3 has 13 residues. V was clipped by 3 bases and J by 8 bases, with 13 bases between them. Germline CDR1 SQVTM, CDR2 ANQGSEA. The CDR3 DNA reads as TGCAGCGTTGACAGCAGGGGCGGAGGGGAGCTGTTTTTT. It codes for CSVDSRGGGELFF.

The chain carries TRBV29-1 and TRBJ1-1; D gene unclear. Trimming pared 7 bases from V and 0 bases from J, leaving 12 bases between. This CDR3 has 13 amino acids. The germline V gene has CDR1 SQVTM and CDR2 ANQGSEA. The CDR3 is CSAKDQLNTEAFF. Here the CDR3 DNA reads TGCAGCGCAAAAGATCAACTGAACACTGAAGCTTTCTTT.

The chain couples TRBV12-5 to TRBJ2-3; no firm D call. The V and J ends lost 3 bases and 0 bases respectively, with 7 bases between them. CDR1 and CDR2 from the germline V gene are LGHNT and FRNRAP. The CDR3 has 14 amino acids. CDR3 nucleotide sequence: TGTGCTAGTGGTTTTGAGGACAGCACAGATACGCAGTATTTT. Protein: CASGFEDSTDTQYF.

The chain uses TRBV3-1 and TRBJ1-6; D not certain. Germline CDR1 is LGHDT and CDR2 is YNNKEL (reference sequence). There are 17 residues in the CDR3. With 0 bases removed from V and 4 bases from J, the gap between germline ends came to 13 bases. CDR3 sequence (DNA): TGTGCCAGCAGCCAAGATCTGGTGGCCAAATATAATTCACCCCTCCACTTT. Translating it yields CASSQDLVAKYNSPLHF.

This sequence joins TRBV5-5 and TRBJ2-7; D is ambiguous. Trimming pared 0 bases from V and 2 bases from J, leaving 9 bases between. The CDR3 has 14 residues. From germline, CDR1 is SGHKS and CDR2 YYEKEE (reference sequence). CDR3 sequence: CASSLGGTTYEQYF. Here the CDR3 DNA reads TGTGCCAGCAGCTTGGGTGGTACTACCTACGAGCAGTACTTC.

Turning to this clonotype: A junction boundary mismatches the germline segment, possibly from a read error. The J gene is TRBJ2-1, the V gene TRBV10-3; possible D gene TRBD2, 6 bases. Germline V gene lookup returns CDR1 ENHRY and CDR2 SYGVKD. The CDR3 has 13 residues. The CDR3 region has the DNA TGTGGCATCAGTGGGACGACTAGCAATGAGCAGTTCTTC. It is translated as CGISGTTSNEQFF.

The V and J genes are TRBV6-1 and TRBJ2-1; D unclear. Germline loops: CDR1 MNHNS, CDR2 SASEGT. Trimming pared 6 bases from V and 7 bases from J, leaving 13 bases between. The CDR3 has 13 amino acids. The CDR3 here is CASSTLVGNEQFF. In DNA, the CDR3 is TGTGCCAGCAGCACATTAGTCGGGAATGAGCAGTTCTTC.

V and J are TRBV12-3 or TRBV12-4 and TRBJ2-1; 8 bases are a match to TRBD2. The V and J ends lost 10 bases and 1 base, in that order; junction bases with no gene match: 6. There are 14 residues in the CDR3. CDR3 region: CAIGTGGSYNEQFF. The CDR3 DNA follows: TGTGCCATCGGGACGGGGGGGTCCTACAATGAGCAGTTCTTC.

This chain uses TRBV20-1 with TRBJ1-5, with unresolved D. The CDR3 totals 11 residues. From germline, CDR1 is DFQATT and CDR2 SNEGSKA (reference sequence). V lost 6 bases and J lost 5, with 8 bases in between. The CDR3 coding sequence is TGCAGTGCCGCGGTCGATCAGCCCCAGCATTTT. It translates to CSAAVDQPQHF.

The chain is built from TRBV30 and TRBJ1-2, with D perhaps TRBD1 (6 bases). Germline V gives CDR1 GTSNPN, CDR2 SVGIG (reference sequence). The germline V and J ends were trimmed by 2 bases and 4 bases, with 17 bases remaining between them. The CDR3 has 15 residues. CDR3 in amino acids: CAWSQWTAAVYGYTF. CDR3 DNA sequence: TGTGCCTGGAGTCAGTGGACAGCGGCTGTCTATGGCTACACCTTC.

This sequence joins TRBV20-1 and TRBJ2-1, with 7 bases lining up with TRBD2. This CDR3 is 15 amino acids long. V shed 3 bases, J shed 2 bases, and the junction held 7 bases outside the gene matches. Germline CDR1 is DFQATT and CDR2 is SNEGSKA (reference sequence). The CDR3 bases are TGCAGTGCTAGGCACCGGGACTACACCTACAATGAGCAGTTCTTC. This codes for CSARHRDYTYNEQFF.

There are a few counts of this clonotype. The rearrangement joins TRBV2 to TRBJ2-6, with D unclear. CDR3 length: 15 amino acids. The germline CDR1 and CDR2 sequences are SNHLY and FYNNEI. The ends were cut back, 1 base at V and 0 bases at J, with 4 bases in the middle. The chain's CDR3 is CASSEDLSGANVLTF. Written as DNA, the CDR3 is TGTGCCAGCAGTGAAGACCTCTCTGGGGCCAACGTCCTGACTTTC.

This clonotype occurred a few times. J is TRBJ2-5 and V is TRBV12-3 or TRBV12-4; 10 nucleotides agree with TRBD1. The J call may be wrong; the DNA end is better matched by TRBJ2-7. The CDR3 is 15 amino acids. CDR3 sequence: CASSFPRDRGVEQYF. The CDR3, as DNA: TGTGCCAGCAGTTTCCCACGGGACAGGGGTGTCGAGCAGTACTTC.

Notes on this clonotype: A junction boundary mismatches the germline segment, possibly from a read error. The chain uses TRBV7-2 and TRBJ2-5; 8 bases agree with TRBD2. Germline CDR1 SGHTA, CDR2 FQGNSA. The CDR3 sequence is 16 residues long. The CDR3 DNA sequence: TGTGCCAGCAGCTCTTTATTAGCGGGGAACCAAGAGGCCCAGTACTTC. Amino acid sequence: CASSSLLAGNQEAQYF.

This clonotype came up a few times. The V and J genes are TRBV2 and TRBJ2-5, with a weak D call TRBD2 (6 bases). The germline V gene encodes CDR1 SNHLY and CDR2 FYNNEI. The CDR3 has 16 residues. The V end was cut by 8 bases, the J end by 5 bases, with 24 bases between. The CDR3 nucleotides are TGTGCCAGCCAGGCCGAGGACTTGAACCGGGGGGAGACCCAGTACTTC. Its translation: CASQAEDLNRGETQYF.

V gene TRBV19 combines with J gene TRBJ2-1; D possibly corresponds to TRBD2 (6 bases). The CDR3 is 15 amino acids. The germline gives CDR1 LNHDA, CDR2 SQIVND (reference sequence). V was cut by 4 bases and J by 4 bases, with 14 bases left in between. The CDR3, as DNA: TGTGCCAGTAGTACCCAAGGGACTGGTTACAATGAGCAGTTCTTC. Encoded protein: CASSTQGTGYNEQFF.

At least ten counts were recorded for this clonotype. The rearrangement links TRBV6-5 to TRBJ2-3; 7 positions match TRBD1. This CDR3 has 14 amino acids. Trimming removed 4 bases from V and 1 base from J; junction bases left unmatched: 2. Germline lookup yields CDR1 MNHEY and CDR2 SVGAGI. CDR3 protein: CASSSDRGTDTQYF. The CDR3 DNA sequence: TGTGCCAGCAGTTCAGACAGGGGCACAGATACGCAGTATTTT.

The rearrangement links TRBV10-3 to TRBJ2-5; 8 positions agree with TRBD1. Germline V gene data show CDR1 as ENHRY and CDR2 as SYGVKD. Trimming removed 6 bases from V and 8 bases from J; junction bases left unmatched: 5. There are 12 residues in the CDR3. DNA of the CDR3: TGTGCCATCAGCGCGACAGGGGACACCCAGTACTTC. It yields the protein CAISATGDTQYF.